What follows is one T cell receptor beta chain and its context. Its antigen is currently unknown. The CDR3 is cut off 3 residues early in the read; its end comes from the germline J gene. These data come from a study of T cells in women clearing cervical HPV infection. The V gene's germline CDR1 is LNHDA and CDR2 SQIVND (reference sequence). With 6 bases removed from V and 0 bases from J, the gap between germline ends came to 8 bases. This CDR3 is built from 14 residues. General study points: Each sample's T-cell count was unknown, possibly confounding richness.

Method: immunoSEQ multiplex PCR; TCRdb's copy keeps in-frame clones and lacks some. The sample totals tens of thousands of clones. The sample taken for sequencing was blood buffy coat. The origin of this receptor is a woman between 18 and 70 years old with a cervical HPV16 infection that either progressed to CIN3+ or cleared (not recorded which). The rearrangement uses TRBV19 and TRBJ2-2; possible D gene TRBD1, 5 bases. The CDR3: CASSNRPNTGELFF. The sequenced part of the CDR3 DNA is TGTGCCAGTAGCAACAGGCCGAACACCGGGGAG.